A single sample gave rise to the 9 T cell receptor beta chains below, sequenced in a study of CD8 T cells in ankylosing spondylitis. TCRdb reprocessed the 5' RACE reads with MiXCR, giving one entry per CDR3 protein. This sample carries more than 150,000 distinct CDR3 sequences, around a sixth of them seen once, and the ten largest clones take more than 3.5%. The sequenced material came from blood, either unsorted or a sorted T cell fraction (not recorded which). These receptors all stem from a male donor under 30 with ankylosing spondylitis or in good health (not recorded which).

Ten or more counts support this clonotype. This chain connects TRBV6-2 or TRBV6-3 to TRBJ1-3, with a weak D call TRBD1 (6 bases). The CDR3 totals 11 residues. V was clipped by 11 bases and J by 8 bases, with 13 bases between them. Per germline, CDR1 MNHEY and CDR2 SVGEGT. CDR3 DNA sequence: TGTGCCGCCGGGACAACGGACACCATATATTTT. Translation gives CAAGTTDTIYF.

At least ten counts were recorded for this clonotype. The chain employs TRBV7-8 and TRBJ1-4; 8 bases fit TRBD1. Trimming at V came to 7 bases and at J to 6 bases, leaving 7 bases not matched to a gene. This CDR3 region has 14 residues. The germline V gene encodes CDR1 SGHVS and CDR2 FQNEAQ. The CDR3 bases are TGTGCCAGCACCCATACAGGGGGGCATGAAAAACTGTTTTTT. This encodes CASTHTGGHEKLFF.

This clonotype has at least ten counts. The chain carries TRBV20-1 and TRBJ2-1; TRBD2 agrees at 12 bases. Germline loops: CDR1 DFQATT, CDR2 SNEGSKA (reference sequence). This CDR3 is 13 amino acids long. The CDR3 sequence is CSAGLAGNNEQFF. CDR3 bases: TGCAGCGCGGGACTAGCGGGCAACAATGAGCAGTTCTTC.

This clonotype has a count of ten or more. The V and J genes are TRBV12-3 or TRBV12-4 and TRBJ2-1, with TRBD2 matching 8 bases. The CDR3 runs 16 residues. The trim removed 4 bases at V and 6 bases at J, leaving 11 bases unmatched. The CDR3 nucleotides read TGTGCCAGCAGTTGGGAGCGGGAGTATCGGGGCAATGAGCAGTTCTTC. This sequence encodes CASSWEREYRGNEQFF.

This clonotype was recorded at least ten times. The chain couples TRBV5-1 to TRBJ2-3; D may be TRBD1 or TRBD2 (5 bases each). The CDR3 contains 13 residues. V lost 4 bases, J lost 2 bases, and 8 bases lay in between. Germline CDR1 reads SGHRS; CDR2 reads YFSETQ. This CDR3 reads CASSDGTTDTQYF. The DNA for the CDR3 is TGCGCCAGCAGCGATGGGACCACAGATACGCAGTATTTT.

This clonotype was seen many times. V gene TRBV5-6 combines with J gene TRBJ1-5, with TRBD1 identical over 7 bases. CDR1 is SGHDT, CDR2 YYEEEE, per germline. The J segment lost 6 bases and the V segment lost 2 bases, leaving 5 bases of the junction unmatched. The CDR3 extends over 14 amino acids. The CDR3 region is CASSFRQGAQPQHF. For the CDR3, the DNA is TGTGCCAGCAGCTTTCGACAGGGTGCTCAGCCCCAGCATTTT. Full variable domain (outside the CDR3, taken from reference TRBV5-6 and TRBJ1-5): DAGVTQSPTHLIKTRGQQVTLRCSPKSGHDTVSWYQQALGQGPQFIFQYYEEEERQRGNFPDRFSGHQFPNYSSELNVNALLLGDSALYLCASSFRQGAQPQHFGDGTRLSIL.

This clonotype was picked up many times. The gene calls are TRBV10-3 and TRBJ1-3, with D unclear. The ends were cut back, 3 bases at V and 2 bases at J, with 5 bases in the middle. Per the germline V gene, CDR1 is ENHRY and CDR2 is SYGVKD. CDR3 length: 13 residues. CDR3 region: CAISERAGNTIYF. In nucleotides, the CDR3 is TGTGCCATCAGTGAAAGGGCTGGAAACACCATATATTTT.

This clonotype was counted many times. V usage is TRBV5-6 and J usage is TRBJ2-6; D remains unclear. Germline V gene data show CDR1 as SGHDT and CDR2 as YYEEEE. This CDR3 is 18 amino acids long. V was cut by 0 bases and J by 4 bases, with 17 bases left in between. The CDR3 nucleotides read TGTGCCAGCAGCTTGGGGGTTTGGACCGCCCCAGGGGCCAACGTCCTGACTTTC. This translates into CASSLGVWTAPGANVLTF.

In this sample, this clonotype turned up many times. The V call is TRBV20-1, the J call TRBJ1-4, with TRBD1 matching over 7 bases. After removal of 6 bases from V and 3 bases from J, the junction contained 10 bases not matched to a gene. CDR1 and CDR2 (germline): DFQATT, SNEGSKA (reference sequence). The CDR3 totals 15 residues. The CDR3 DNA follows: TGCAGTGCCAGCCCAACAGGGGTGGCTAATGAAAAACTGTTTTTT. Translated: CSASPTGVANEKLFF.